This T cell receptor (beta chain) came from a study of T cells in Graves' hyperthyroidism and ophthalmopathy. In the study overall: Staff took peripheral blood when the initial diagnosis was made, before any treatment began.

Study-wide results and limits: Researchers found most expanded thyroid clonotypes above 0.001 in blood as well.

This clonotype was detected ten times or more. The antigen is not known. The source material, RNA transcripts, was used to amplify TCR beta CDR3 regions. The HTBI primer set served for first-round RT-PCR of the TCR CDR3. MiXCR, applied by TCRdb to the multiplex PCR reads, yields one record per CDR3 protein. The table has hundreds of thousands of distinct CDR3 sequences, approximately 15% seen once; the top ten hold 15% to 20%. Germline-derived CDR1 and CDR2 are DFQATT and SNEGSKA (reference sequence). Trimming cost V 0 bases and J 6 bases, with 11 bases left between them. There are 13 residues in the CDR3.

The chain employs TRBV20-1 and TRBJ2-5; possibly TRBD1 for D (6 bases). The receptor's source is a woman younger than 35 with Graves' hyperthyroidism. Sequenced input: blood. The CDR3 region is CSARDPRGQTQYF. CDR3 DNA sequence: TGCAGTGCTAGAGATCCCAGGGGCCAGACCCAGTACTTC.